These 23 T cell receptor beta chains share one sample of origin, sequenced in a study of blood T cell repertoires in COVID-19. Profiling relied on immunoSEQ multiplex PCR, and the TCRdb table lists in-frame clones only, not all of them. The repertoire consists of 50,000 to 75,000 clones, with around 73% occurring once and the leading ten covering about a fifth. Material for sequencing was peripheral blood. These receptors all come from a man older than 75 with active or convalescent COVID-19.

J is TRBJ2-4 and V is TRBV6-1, with D possibly TRBD2 on 7 matching bases. Germline V gene lookup returns CDR1 MNHNS and CDR2 SASEGT. This CDR3 is built from 16 residues. V lost 3 bases and J lost 1, with 13 bases in between. The CDR3 loop is CASSDVGGLAKNIQYF. The CDR3 region has the DNA TGTGCCAGCAGTGATGTGGGGGGGCTGGCCAAAAACATTCAGTACTTC.

The genes are TRBV28 and TRBJ1-5; D perhaps matches TRBD1 (5 bases). This CDR3 contains 12 residues. CDR1 MDHEN and CDR2 SYDVKM come from the germline V gene. Trimming removed 8 bases from V and 7 bases from J, with 12 bases in between. CDR3 amino acids: CASQGGSQPQHF. The CDR3 DNA is TGTGCCAGCCAGGGAGGATCCCAGCCCCAGCATTTT.

V and J are TRBV5-1 and TRBJ1-6; D is uncertain. Trimming removed 4 bases from V and 16 bases from J, with 21 bases in between. Per the germline V gene, CDR1 is SGHRS and CDR2 is YFSETQ. The CDR3 extends over 14 amino acids. The DNA of the CDR3 is TGCGCCAGCAGCAACTCTGGACGGTCCAGCGGTCTCCACTTT. Its protein product is CASSNSGRSSGLHF.

The chain combines TRBV10-1 with TRBJ2-3; 7 bases are a match to TRBD2. The V gene end was trimmed by 1 base and the J gene end by 2 bases; junction bases not matched to a gene: 3. The germline V gene encodes CDR1 WNHNN and CDR2 SYGVQD (reference sequence). The CDR3 is made up of 15 amino acids. The CDR3 is CASSEYAGDTDTQYF. CDR3 bases: TGCGCCAGCAGTGAGTACGCGGGAGACACAGATACGCAGTATTTT.

The J gene is TRBJ1-5, the V gene TRBV13; 10 bases map to TRBD1. V shed 9 bases and J 0 bases; nucleotides not matched to a gene: 14. Germline values: CDR1 PRHDT, CDR2 FYEKMQ (reference sequence). The CDR3 has 18 residues. The CDR3 nucleotides are TGTGCCAGTCCACCCCCCCGGGACAGGGGTTATAGCAATCAGCCCCAGCATTTT. Amino acids: CASPPPRDRGYSNQPQHF.

The chain joins TRBV2 to TRBJ2-4; D might be TRBD1 (6 bases). CDR1 is SNHLY and CDR2 is FYNNEI in the germline V gene. This CDR3 is built from 13 residues. The germline V and J ends were trimmed by 6 bases and 4 bases, with 10 bases remaining between them. The CDR3 nucleotides are TGTGCCAGCAGCTACGACAGGAAAAACATTCAGTACTTC. Amino acid sequence: CASSYDRKNIQYF.

The chain carries TRBV6-2 or TRBV6-3 and TRBJ1-2; perhaps TRBD1 as D (5 bases). Trimming pared 0 bases from V and 7 bases from J, leaving 18 bases between. CDR3 length: 16 residues. CDR1 is MNHEY and CDR2 is SVGEGT in the germline V gene. For the CDR3, the DNA is TGTGCCAGCAGTTACTCGAGGAGGGGTCTACTAAGTGGCTACACCTTC. This encodes CASSYSRRGLLSGYTF.

The chain joins TRBV5-5 to TRBJ2-1, with 10 nucleotides matching TRBD1. Losses at the gene ends were 4 bases for V and 0 bases for J; bases not matched to a gene: 16. The germline gives CDR1 SGHKS, CDR2 YYEKEE (reference sequence). This CDR3 region has 20 residues. This chain's CDR3 is CASSPQGTGAYRSSYNEQFF. CDR3 in DNA: TGTGCCAGCAGCCCTCAAGGGACAGGGGCCTATCGAAGCTCCTACAATGAGCAGTTCTTC.

V usage is TRBV4-2 and J usage is TRBJ2-3; 8 nucleotides match TRBD1. The CDR3 contains 16 residues. CDR1 and CDR2 (germline): LGHNA, YNFKEQ. J was trimmed by 7 bases and V by 3 bases; bases with no gene match: 12. CDR3 protein: CASSQRYRTGLNTQYF. The CDR3, as DNA: TGTGCCAGCAGCCAGAGATATCGGACAGGGTTGAATACGCAGTATTTT.

This clone was seen a handful of times. The genes are TRBV6-5 and TRBJ2-7, with D possibly matching TRBD1 (6 bases). Trimming shortened V by 6 bases and J by 3 bases, and 18 bases separated the two germline ends. This CDR3 contains 15 residues. CDR1 is MNHEY and CDR2 is SVGAGI in the germline V gene. CDR3 sequence reads: CASRASGTGIYEQYF. As DNA, the CDR3 is TGTGCCAGCAGGGCCTCCGGTACAGGGATCTACGAGCAGTACTTC.

V and J are TRBV6-5 and TRBJ2-6; D unresolved. The length of the CDR3 is 15 residues. CDR1 is MNHEY and CDR2 is SVGAGI in the germline V gene. The V and J ends lost 1 base and 2 bases respectively, with 6 bases between them. CDR3 nucleotide sequence: TGTGCCAGCAGTTACTTGAGAACTGGGGCCAACGTCCTGACTTTC. Encoded protein: CASSYLRTGANVLTF.

The chain combines TRBV5-1 with TRBJ1-4, with D possibly matching TRBD1 (6 bases). V was clipped by 4 bases and J by 7 bases, with 14 bases between them. The CDR3 covers 14 residues. Germline V gives CDR1 SGHRS, CDR2 YFSETQ. CDR3 sequence reads: CASSTGQFAEKLFF. The CDR3 DNA reads TGCGCCAGCAGCACCGGACAGTTTGCTGAAAAACTGTTTTTT. Variable domain in full (rest from reference TRBV5-1 and TRBJ1-4): KAGVTQTPRYLIKTRGQQVTLSCSPISGHRSVSWYQQTPGQGLQFLFEYFSETQRNKGNFPGRFSGRQFSNSRSEMNVSTLELGDSALYLCASSTGQFAEKLFFGSGTQLSVL.

The chain has TRBV20-1 and TRBJ2-3, with TRBD2 as a possible D gene (5 bases). This CDR3 has 11 amino acids. In germline, CDR1 is DFQATT, CDR2 SNEGSKA (reference sequence). The V gene lost 5 bases and the J gene lost 7 bases, with 10 bases spanning the gap. The CDR3 region is CSARGVHTQYF. As DNA, the CDR3 is TGCAGTGCTCGGGGTGTCCATACGCAGTATTTT.

The chain has TRBV6-4 and TRBJ2-3; D possibly corresponds to TRBD1 (6 bases). The CDR3 length is 17 residues. V was shortened by 2 bases and J by 4 bases, with 19 bases between the two germline ends. Germline lookup yields CDR1 MRHNA and CDR2 SNTAGT. The CDR3 DNA reads TGTGCCAGCAGTGACGTCGGGCAGGGACATGGGGCAGATACGCAGTATTTT. It translates to CASSDVGQGHGADTQYF.

The chain couples TRBV30 to TRBJ1-2, with no clear D. Germline-derived CDR1 and CDR2 are GTSNPN and SVGIG (reference sequence). The CDR3 is 13 amino acids. Trimming took off 6 bases at V and 4 bases at J, with 15 bases between the two ends. The CDR3 coding sequence is TGTGCCTGCTCAGATCAGGTATTCTATGGCTACACCTTC. Translating it yields CACSDQVFYGYTF.

The chain is built from TRBV5-6 and TRBJ1-5; no firm D call. This CDR3 region has 15 residues. The V end was cut by 4 bases, the J end by 6 bases, with 17 bases between. Germline CDR1 SGHDT, CDR2 YYEEEE. CDR3 bases: TGTGCCAGCAGCCCGGGGAGGTTTTTGAGTCAGCCCCAGCATTTT. Translated: CASSPGRFLSQPQHF.

The chain is built from TRBV19 and TRBJ2-7; perhaps TRBD1 as D (5 bases). V dropped 2 bases and J dropped 3 bases, with 14 bases sitting between them. The germline V gene encodes CDR1 LNHDA and CDR2 SQIVND (reference sequence). The CDR3 covers 15 residues. The CDR3 sequence is CASSIPGQGVYEQYF. The CDR3, as DNA: TGTGCCAGTAGTATACCCGGACAAGGGGTCTACGAGCAGTACTTC.

The rearrangement links TRBV7-3 to TRBJ2-1; TRBD1 aligns across 7 bases. Unmatched junction bases numbered 4, after V lost 5 bases and J lost 9 bases. The CDR3 has 12 residues. The germline V gene has CDR1 SGHTA and CDR2 FQGTGA. The CDR3 here is CASSVRGSEQFF. The CDR3, as DNA: TGTGCCAGCAGCGTCAGGGGGAGTGAGCAGTTCTTC.

This clone has only a few counts. CDR3 nucleotide sequence: TGTGCCAGCTCAGGGGAGATAGGCACTGAAGCTTTCTTT. Translating gives CASSGEIGTEAFF. The rearrangement uses TRBV18 and TRBJ1-1; D is unclear. V was trimmed by 5 bases and J by 4 bases, leaving 11 bases between them. The CDR3 runs 13 residues. CDR1 KGHSH and CDR2 LQKENI come from the germline V gene.

This chain connects TRBV15 to TRBJ2-2; 8 nucleotides line up with TRBD1. The CDR3 loop spans 15 amino acids. Trimming cost V 5 bases and J 4 bases; bases outside gene matches: 6. Looked up from germline, CDR1 is LNHNV and CDR2 is YYDKDF (reference sequence). The CDR3, as DNA: TGTGCCACCAGCGCCTGGGACAGGTCCACCGGGGAGCTGTTTTTT. Amino acids: CATSAWDRSTGELFF. Looking up the rest from reference TRBV15 and TRBJ2-2 gives the full variable domain: DAMVIQNPRYQVTQFGKPVTLSCSQTLNHNVMYWYQQKSSQAPKLLFHYYDKDFNNEADTPDNFQSRRPNTSFCFLDIRSPGLGDTAMYLCATSAWDRSTGELFFGEGSRLTVL.

The genes are TRBV12-3 or TRBV12-4 and TRBJ1-2, with 7 bases lining up with TRBD1. V lost 3 bases and J lost 7; bases outside the gene matches: 5. The CDR3 contains 13 residues. CDR3 bases: TGTGCCAGCAGTTTCGACAGGGTAGGTGGCTACACCTTC. Translation gives CASSFDRVGGYTF.

The rearrangement links TRBV7-2 to TRBJ2-5; a weak D match, TRBD1 (5 bases). The CDR3 is 15 residues long. Per germline, CDR1 SGHTA and CDR2 FQGNSA. Trimming pared 4 bases from V and 5 bases from J, leaving 17 bases between. The CDR3 nucleotides read TGTGCCAGCAGCTGGCAGGGTGGTATAGGGGAGACCCAGTACTTC. Its translation is CASSWQGGIGETQYF.

The genes are TRBV27 and TRBJ1-2, with D perhaps matching TRBD1 (6 bases). The V end was cut by 6 bases, the J end by 0 bases, with 14 bases between. Germline V gene lookup returns CDR1 MNHEY and CDR2 SMNVEV (reference sequence). The CDR3 has 15 residues. CDR3 protein: CASREGGPANYGYTF. The CDR3 DNA follows: TGTGCCAGCAGGGAGGGGGGGCCTGCTAACTATGGCTACACCTTC.